Following are 26 T cell receptor beta chains from one sample sequenced in a study of post-analysis software for immune sequencing data (dated by TCRdb to 2015 to 2017). Overall results and qualifications from the work: Significantly higher frequencies in patients than in controls were found for about five TRBV segments, including TRBV5-6, TRBV5-1 and TRBV20-1.

Their target antigens are unknown. Library generation was performed with PCR. The instrument given in TCRdb is Illumina HiSeq 2500. To reduce PCR and sequencing biases, unique molecular identifiers were incorporated into the TCR beta cDNA libraries. Through fastp at Q25 and MiXCR, TCRdb rebuilt clones from the public reads, retaining in-frame beta chains. Rows matching on CDR3 protein sequence are summarized as one entry with the most common DNA and genes. The sample includes hundreds of thousands of distinct CDR3 sequences, with 35% to 40% observed a single time. The top ten clonotypes cover around 4.7% of the sample. The sequencing input was blood. The receptors derive from a girl under 18 with multiple sclerosis.

A few counts support this clonotype. This chain joins TRBV6-1 and TRBJ2-1; no firm D call. Germline V CDR1 and CDR2: MNHNS, SASEGT. The ends were cut back, 7 bases at V and 0 bases at J, with 10 bases in the middle. The CDR3 consists of 14 residues. CDR3 loop: CASKNSSSYNEQFF. The CDR3 coding sequence is TGTGCCAGCAAGAATTCGAGCTCCTACAATGAGCAGTTCTTC.

There are many counts of this clonotype. The V gene is TRBV27, the J gene TRBJ2-3; no clear D. The germline V gene has CDR1 MNHEY and CDR2 SMNVEV (reference sequence). The V gene lost 5 bases and the J gene lost 2 bases, with 23 bases spanning the gap. This CDR3 is built from 18 residues. Written as DNA, the CDR3 is TGTGCCAGCAGTCTACGTGGGTCCTTCCCCCATCTCACAGATACGCAGTATTTT. This encodes CASSLRGSFPHLTDTQYF.

This clonotype was observed once. V gene TRBV27 combines with J gene TRBJ2-1, with TRBD2 matching 10 bases. Germline V gene data show CDR1 as MNHEY and CDR2 as SMNVEV (reference sequence). V lost 7 bases, J lost 4 bases, and 7 bases stayed unmatched. The CDR3 loop spans 15 amino acids. The CDR3 DNA reads TGTGCCAGCACCTCTAGCGGGGGAAAATACAATGAGCAGTTCTTC. Translated, it gives CASTSSGGKYNEQFF.

This clonotype appeared a few times. The CDR3, as DNA: TGTGCCACCAGCAGAGAAGGGACAGGGAAGGGTAATGAGCAGTTCTTC. Translating it yields CATSREGTGKGNEQFF. This chain links TRBV15 with TRBJ2-1; 9 bases are shared with TRBD1. V lost 0 bases, J lost 7 bases, and 7 bases stayed unmatched. The germline V gene has CDR1 LNHNV and CDR2 YYDKDF (reference sequence). The CDR3 loop spans 16 amino acids.

This clonotype was counted between two and nine times. This rearrangement joins TRBV6-5 to TRBJ1-1; possibly TRBD1 for D (6 bases). CDR3 size: 18 residues. CDR1 and CDR2 from the germline V gene are MNHEY and SVGAGI. V was clipped by 0 bases and J by 4 bases, with 21 bases between them. CDR3 DNA: TGTGCCAGCAGTTACTCTTCGACAGGACCTTACGAGGGCACTGAAGCTTTCTTT. This encodes CASSYSSTGPYEGTEAFF.

This clonotype was seen ten or more times. The rearrangement uses TRBV7-2 and TRBJ1-6, with D uncertain. V was clipped by 5 bases and J by 7 bases, with 15 bases between them. From germline, CDR1 is SGHTA and CDR2 FQGNSA. This CDR3 is built from 15 residues. The DNA for the CDR3 is TGTGCCAGCAGCCCTTTGAGGTCGTCGAATTCACCCCTCCACTTT. Translated: CASSPLRSSNSPLHF.

This clonotype was picked up many times. The rearrangement joins TRBV9 to TRBJ2-5; D tentatively fits TRBD1 or TRBD2 (5 bases each). V shed 3 bases and J shed 1 base, with 13 bases lying between them. Germline lookup yields CDR1 SGDLS and CDR2 YYNGEE. The CDR3 length is 15 residues. Here the CDR3 DNA reads TGTGCCAGCAGCGCCCGTGGGGGAGCCCAAGAGACCCAGTACTTC. It translates to CASSARGGAQETQYF.

This clonotype was picked up many times. V is TRBV21-1 and J is TRBJ2-1; TRBD2 is taken as the D call from the table, unchecked against the DNA. TRBV21-1 is a listed pseudogene. This CDR3 is 15 amino acids long. The CDR3, as DNA: TGTGCCAGCAGCACGACTAGCGGGAGGGGCGGTGAGCAGTTCTTC. Residues: CASSTTSGRGGEQFF.

This clonotype has a count of ten or more. The CDR3 region is CASAIKGLAGGETQYF. DNA of the CDR3: TGTGCCAGCGCTATTAAGGGACTAGCGGGAGGCGAGACCCAGTACTTC. This rearrangement joins TRBV27 to TRBJ2-5, with 15 nucleotides matching TRBD2. Germline-derived CDR1 and CDR2 are MNHEY and SMNVEV (reference sequence). V was pared by 8 bases and J by 5 bases, with 9 bases of the junction left unmatched. The CDR3 loop spans 16 amino acids.

This clonotype was recorded a few times. Given a much more abundant clone one base away, this may be a read error. The chain employs TRBV5-1 and TRBJ2-5; D is possibly TRBD1 (6 bases). The CDR3 consists of 15 residues. Germline V lookup: CDR1 SGHRS, CDR2 YFSETQ. With 0 bases removed from V and 11 bases from J, the gap between germline ends came to 20 bases. CDR3 nucleotide sequence: TGCGCCAGCAGCTTGGCTGTTACAGGGTACAATGAGCAGTACTTC. Its protein is CASSLAVTGYNEQYF.

To note about this clonotype: A much more abundant neighbour one base away suggests this may be a read error. The rearrangement joins TRBV20-1 to TRBJ2-7; the D gene is possibly TRBD2 (5 bases). CDR1 and CDR2 from the germline V gene are DFQATT and SNEGSKA (reference sequence). Trimming removed 0 bases from V and 7 bases from J, with 19 bases in between. CDR3 length: 15 amino acids. The CDR3 region has the DNA TGCAGTGCTAGAGATCGCGGGCGGTTGTTCAATGAGCAGTACTTC. Translated: CSARDRGRLFNEQYF.

In this sample, this clonotype turned up a few times. One end of the junction fails to match germline, which may point to a read error. This rearrangement joins TRBV29-1 to TRBJ2-2, with 7 bases identical to TRBD1. Germline V gene data show CDR1 as SQVTM and CDR2 as ANQGSEA. CDR3 size: 14 residues. CDR3 nucleotides: TGCAGCGTGACTTCCGGGACAGCCACCGGGAAGCTGTTTTTT. Translating it yields CSVTSGTATGKLFF.

This clonotype showed up just a few times. The CDR3 bases are TGTGCCAGTGTCCAGGAGACAGGGAGGAATGAGCAGTTCTTC. It translates to CASVQETGRNEQFF. The V and J genes are TRBV19 and TRBJ2-1; tentative D call: TRBD1 (7 bases). The ends were cut back, 8 bases at V and 7 bases at J, with 18 bases in the middle. Germline loops: CDR1 LNHDA, CDR2 SQIVND (reference sequence). The CDR3 covers 14 residues.

Many counts were recorded for this clonotype. V is TRBV6-6 and J is TRBJ2-5; 7 nucleotides line up with TRBD2. Trimming took 7 bases from V and 5 from J; bases not matched to a gene: 10. CDR1 is MNHNY and CDR2 is SVGAGI in the germline V gene (reference sequence). This CDR3 spans 14 amino acids. CDR3 sequence: CASTSAGERETQYF. DNA of the CDR3: TGTGCCAGCACATCCGCGGGGGAAAGGGAGACCCAGTACTTC.

Concerning this clonotype: A much larger clone differs by one base, so this may be a read error. The CDR3 loop reads CASSSMGRWGTEAFF. The DNA for the CDR3 is TGTGCCAGCAGCTCTATGGGGAGGTGGGGGACTGAAGCTTTCTTT. V is TRBV11-2 and J is TRBJ1-1, with D perhaps matching TRBD1 (5 bases). The CDR3 totals 15 residues. The germline V gene has CDR1 SGHAT and CDR2 FQNNGV. The V end was cut by 4 bases, the J end by 5 bases, with 17 bases between. Full variable domain (missing parts from reference TRBV11-2 and TRBJ1-1): EAGVAQSPRYKIIEKRQSVAFWCNPISGHATLYWYQQILGQGPKLLIQFQNNGVVDDSQLPKDRFSAERLKGVDSTLKIQPAKLEDSAVYLCASSSMGRWGTEAFFGQGTRLTVV.

This chain joins TRBV14 and TRBJ2-2; D call uncertain. V lost 4 bases and J 0 bases, leaving 9 bases between the germline ends. The CDR3 covers 15 residues. Germline CDR1 is SGHDN and CDR2 is FVKESK. This CDR3 reads CASSPDRANTGELFF. The CDR3 DNA reads as TGTGCCAGCAGCCCGGACCGAGCGAACACCGGGGAGCTGTTTTTT.

The CDR3 nucleotides read TGTGCCAGCAGAATAGGGGTTAACTATGGCTACACCTTC. Translated: CASRIGVNYGYTF. This chain joins TRBV2 and TRBJ1-2; D is possibly TRBD1 (5 bases). This CDR3 comprises 13 residues. Germline lookup yields CDR1 SNHLY and CDR2 FYNNEI. Trimming removed 6 bases at V and 1 base at J, with 9 bases between.

This clonotype occurred once. At one end, the junction sequence differs from germline, possibly due to a read error. J is TRBJ2-3 and V is TRBV12-3 or TRBV12-4; 7 positions agree with TRBD1. The CDR3 sequence is 12 residues long. CDR3 in DNA: TGTGCCAGCAGTTCCGGGACAGATACGGAGTATTTT. Protein: CASSSGTDTEYF.

This clonotype appeared many times. This CDR3 reads CSARDRRGQFNQPQHF. The CDR3 nucleotides read TGCAGTGCTAGAGATCGGAGGGGGCAGTTTAATCAGCCCCAGCATTTT. The chain is built from TRBV20-1 and TRBJ1-5; 7 bases align to TRBD1. Germline assignment: CDR1 DFQATT and CDR2 SNEGSKA (reference sequence). This CDR3 is built from 16 residues. V shed 0 bases and J 4 bases; nucleotides not matched to a gene: 9.

The rearrangement links TRBV5-5 to TRBJ2-5; D perhaps matches TRBD2 (6 bases). Deletions cut 2 bases from V and 0 bases from J, with 14 bases between. CDR1 SGHKS and CDR2 YYEKEE come from the germline V gene (reference sequence). The CDR3 is 16 amino acids. For the CDR3, the DNA is TGTGCCAGCAGCTTTGGATTGGCGGGAAACCAAGAGACCCAGTACTTC. Translation: CASSFGLAGNQETQYF.

This clonotype occurred a few times. The chain is built from TRBV5-5 and TRBJ2-2; 9 bases are shared with TRBD2. Germline V lookup: CDR1 SGHKS, CDR2 YYEKEE (reference sequence). V lost 3 bases to trimming and J lost 4 bases; unmatched junction nucleotides: 4. CDR3 length: 15 residues. This chain's CDR3 is CASSWAGGPTGELFF. For the CDR3, the DNA is TGTGCCAGCAGCTGGGCGGGAGGGCCCACCGGGGAGCTGTTTTTT.

This clonotype was seen many times. This chain connects TRBV12-3 or TRBV12-4 to TRBJ1-1, with TRBD1 matching 7 bases. Trimming took 5 bases from V and 0 from J; bases not matched to a gene: 3. The CDR3 length is 14 residues. CDR3 region: CASSGTAMNTEAFF. In DNA, the CDR3 is TGTGCCAGCAGTGGGACAGCTATGAACACTGAAGCTTTCTTT.

In its sample, this clonotype was seen many times. The V gene is TRBV7-8, the J gene TRBJ2-3, with D maybe TRBD2 (5 bases). The CDR3 extends over 15 amino acids. Germline CDR1 reads SGHVS; CDR2 reads FQNEAQ. V lost 0 bases and J lost 3, with 10 bases in between. DNA for the CDR3: TGTGCCAGCAGCTTAGCGGGGAGCCCGACAGATACGCAGTATTTT. This translates into CASSLAGSPTDTQYF.

The genes are TRBV20-1 and TRBJ2-5, with TRBD1 identical over 8 bases. The better agreement between TRBJ2-4 and the DNA end casts doubt on the J call. Germline V gene sequence: CDR1 DFQATT, CDR2 SNEGSKA (reference sequence). The CDR3 is made up of 14 amino acids. CDR3 residues: CSALAGQGKNIQYF. The CDR3 nucleotides read TGCAGTGCCCTCGCTGGACAGGGAAAAAACATTCAGTACTTC.

For the CDR3, the DNA is TGCAGCGTTGAAGGGGCCCAAGAGACCCAGTACTTC. Protein product: CSVEGAQETQYF. This sequence joins TRBV29-1 and TRBJ2-5, with D unclear. CDR3 length: 12 residues. CDR1 SQVTM and CDR2 ANQGSEA come from the germline V gene. V was trimmed by 1 base and J by 1 base, leaving 4 bases between them.

The chain combines TRBV28 with TRBJ2-7; 11 bases map to TRBD2. The CDR3 is 14 residues long. The junction had 1 base not matched to a gene; V was cut back by 6 bases and J by 0 bases. Germline V gene sequence: CDR1 MDHEN, CDR2 SYDVKM. Written as DNA, the CDR3 is TGTGCCAGCAGAACTAGCGGGAGCTCCTACGAGCAGTACTTC. Its protein product is CASRTSGSSYEQYF.